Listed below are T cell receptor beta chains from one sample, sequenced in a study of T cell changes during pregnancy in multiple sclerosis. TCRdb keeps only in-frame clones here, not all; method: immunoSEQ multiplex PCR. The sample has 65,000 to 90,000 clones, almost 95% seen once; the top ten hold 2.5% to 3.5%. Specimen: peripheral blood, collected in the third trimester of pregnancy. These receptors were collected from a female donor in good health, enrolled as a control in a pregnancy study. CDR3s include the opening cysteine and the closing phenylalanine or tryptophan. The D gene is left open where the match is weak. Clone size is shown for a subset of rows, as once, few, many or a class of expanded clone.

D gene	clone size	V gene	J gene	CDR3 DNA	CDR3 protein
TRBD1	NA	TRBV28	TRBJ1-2	TGTGCCAGCAGTTTTATGCCCTTTAACCGCCGGGACAGGGGTAATGGCTACACCTTC	CASSFMPFNRRDRGNGYTF
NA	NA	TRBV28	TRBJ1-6	TGTGCCAGCAGTTTAAGTCAGGGCACGACACCCCTCCACTTT	CASSLSQGTTPLHF
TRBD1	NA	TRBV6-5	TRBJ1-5	TGTGCCAGCAGGAACAGGGGTAGGGGTCAGCCCCAGCATTTT	CASRNRGRGQPQHF
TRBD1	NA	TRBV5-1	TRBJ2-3	TGCGCCAGCAGCTTGGAAGGGACAGGCGCAGATACGCAGTATTTT	CASSLEGTGADTQYF
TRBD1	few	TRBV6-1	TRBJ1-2	TGTGCCAGCAGTGAAGTACCGGGACAGGGGGCAGTAGGCTACACCTTC	CASSEVPGQGAVGYTF
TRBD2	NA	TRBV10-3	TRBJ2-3	TGTGCCATCAGAGCGGGGAGGGATACGCAGTATTTT	CAIRAGRDTQYF
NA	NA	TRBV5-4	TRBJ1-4	TGTGCCAGCAGCCTCGGGGGGGTTGTGGTCCCAACAGGTGAAAAACTGTTTTTT	CASSLGGVVVPTGEKLFF
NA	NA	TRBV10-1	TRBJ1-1	TGCGCCAGCAGTCGCTCCCGGGGGTTGAACACTGAAGCTTTCTTT	CASSRSRGLNTEAFF
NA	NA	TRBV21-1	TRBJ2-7	TGTGCCAGCAGCAACCGCGGGCTCGAGCAGTACTTC	CASSNRGLEQYF
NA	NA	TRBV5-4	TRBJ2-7	TGTGCCAGCAGCCCGGAGCATCTCTCCTACGAGCAGTACTTC	CASSPEHLSYEQYF
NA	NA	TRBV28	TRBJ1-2	TGTGCCAGCAGTTTATCTAGAGGACAGAACTATGGCTACACCTTC	CASSLSRGQNYGYTF
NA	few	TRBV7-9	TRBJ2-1	TGTGCCAGCAGCTTAGTCGGACTCTACAATGAGCAGTTCTTC	CASSLVGLYNEQFF
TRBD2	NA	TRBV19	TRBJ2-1	TGTGCCAGTAATAGGACTAGCCGGAAACACAATGAGCAGTTCTTC	CASNRTSRKHNEQFF
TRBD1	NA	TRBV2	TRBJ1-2	TGTGCCAGCACCATGACAGGGCTCTTTGACTATGGCTACACCTTC	CASTMTGLFDYGYTF
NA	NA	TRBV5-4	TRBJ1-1	TGTGCCAGCAGCTTAGCTGGGCAGGGCACTGAAGCTTTCTTT	CASSLAGQGTEAFF
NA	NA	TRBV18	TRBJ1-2	TGTGCCAGCTCACCACCGTCTCGCGGCTATGGCTACACCTTC	CASSPPSRGYGYTF
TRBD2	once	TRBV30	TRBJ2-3	TGTGCCTGGATTCAAGCGGGAGGGCCAATAGATACGCAGTATTTT	CAWIQAGGPIDTQYF
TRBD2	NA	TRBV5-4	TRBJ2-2	TGTGCCAGCACCGGGACTAGCGGGAGTCGGAGCACCGGGGAGCTGTTTTTT	CASTGTSGSRSTGELFF
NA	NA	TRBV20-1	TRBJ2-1	TGCAGTGCTAGTATTGAGCAGTTCTTC	CSASIEQFF
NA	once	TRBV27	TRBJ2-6	TGTGCCAGCAGAAGGGGGTTTGGGGCCAACGTCCTGACTTTC	CASRRGFGANVLTF
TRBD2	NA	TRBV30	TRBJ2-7	TGTGCCTGGAGGCTGCCTAGCGGGGGATCCTACGAGCAGTACTTC	CAWRLPSGGSYEQYF
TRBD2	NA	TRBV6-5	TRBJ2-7	TGTGCCAGCAGGAAACTAGCGAAAAGCTCCTACGAGCAGTACTTC	CASRKLAKSSYEQYF
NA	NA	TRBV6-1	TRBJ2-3	TGTGCCAGCAGTGAGTACAGGGGGGGGAGCACAGATACGCAGTATTTT	CASSEYRGGSTDTQYF
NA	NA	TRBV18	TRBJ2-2	TGTGCCAGCTCAACCTTCAGGGATGCAGTGGTCGCCGGGGAGCTGTTTTTT	CASSTFRDAVVAGELFF
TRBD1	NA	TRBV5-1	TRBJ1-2	TGCGCCAGCAGCTACACAGGGGGGATTAACTATGGCTACACCTTC	CASSYTGGINYGYTF
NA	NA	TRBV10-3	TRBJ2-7	TGTGCCATCACCCCCGGACAAGCCTACGAGCAGTACTTC	CAITPGQAYEQYF
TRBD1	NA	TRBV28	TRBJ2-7	TGTGCCAGCAGGGGACAGGGGGCATGGTACGAGCAGTACTTC	CASRGQGAWYEQYF
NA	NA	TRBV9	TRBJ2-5	TGTGCCAGCAGCGTTGAGGGGGGGCTACAGGAGACCCAGTACTTC	CASSVEGGLQETQYF
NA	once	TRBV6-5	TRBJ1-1	TGTGCCAGCAGAGGGGGGGGCTGGGGTGAAGCTTTCTTT	CASRGGGWGEAFF
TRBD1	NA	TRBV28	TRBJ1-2	TGTGCCAGCAGTTTCTCGGGGACAGGGGGCGCCTATAACTATGGCTACACCTTC	CASSFSGTGGAYNYGYTF
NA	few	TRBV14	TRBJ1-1	TGTGCCAGCAGCCAAGTCCAGGGTGAAGCTTTCTTT	CASSQVQGEAFF
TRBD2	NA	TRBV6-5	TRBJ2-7	TGTGCCAGCACCCTAGCGGGGGGGTTCCACGAGCAGTACTTC	CASTLAGGFHEQYF